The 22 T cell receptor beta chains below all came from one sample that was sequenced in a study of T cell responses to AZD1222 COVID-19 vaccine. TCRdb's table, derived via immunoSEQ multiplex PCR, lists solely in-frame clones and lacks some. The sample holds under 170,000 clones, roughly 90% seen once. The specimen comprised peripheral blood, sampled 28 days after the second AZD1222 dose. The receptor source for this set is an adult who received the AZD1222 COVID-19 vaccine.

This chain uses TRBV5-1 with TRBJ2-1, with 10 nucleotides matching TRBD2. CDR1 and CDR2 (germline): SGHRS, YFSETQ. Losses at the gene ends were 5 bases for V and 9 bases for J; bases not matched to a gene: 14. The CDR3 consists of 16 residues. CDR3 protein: CASSSESASGRVEQFF. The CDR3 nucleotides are TGCGCCAGCAGTTCGGAATCGGCTAGCGGGAGAGTTGAGCAGTTCTTC.

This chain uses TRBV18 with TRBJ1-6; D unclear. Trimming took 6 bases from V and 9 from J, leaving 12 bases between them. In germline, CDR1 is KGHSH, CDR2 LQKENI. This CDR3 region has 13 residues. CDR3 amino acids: CASSGTGGSPLHF. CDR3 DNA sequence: TGTGCCAGCTCGGGAACCGGCGGTTCACCCCTCCACTTT.

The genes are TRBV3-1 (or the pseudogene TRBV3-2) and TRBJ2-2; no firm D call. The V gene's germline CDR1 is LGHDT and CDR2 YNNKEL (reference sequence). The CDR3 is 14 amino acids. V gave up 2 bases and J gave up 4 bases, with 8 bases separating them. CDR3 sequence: CASSQRPLTGELFF. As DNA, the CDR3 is TGTGCCAGCAGCCAACGACCGCTCACCGGGGAGCTGTTTTTT.

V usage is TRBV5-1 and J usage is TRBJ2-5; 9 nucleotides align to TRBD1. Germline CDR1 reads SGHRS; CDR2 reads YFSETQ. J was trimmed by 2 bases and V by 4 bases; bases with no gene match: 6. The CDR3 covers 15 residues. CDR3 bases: TGCGCCAGCAGCCCCGGGACAGGGCTACAAGAGACCCAGTACTTC. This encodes CASSPGTGLQETQYF.

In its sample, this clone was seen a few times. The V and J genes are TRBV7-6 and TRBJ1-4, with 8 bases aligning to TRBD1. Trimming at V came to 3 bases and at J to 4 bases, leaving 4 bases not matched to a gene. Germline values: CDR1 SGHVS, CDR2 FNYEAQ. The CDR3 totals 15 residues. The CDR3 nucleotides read TGTGCCAGCAGCTTGGACAGGGCCTTTAATGAAAAACTGTTTTTT. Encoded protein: CASSLDRAFNEKLFF.

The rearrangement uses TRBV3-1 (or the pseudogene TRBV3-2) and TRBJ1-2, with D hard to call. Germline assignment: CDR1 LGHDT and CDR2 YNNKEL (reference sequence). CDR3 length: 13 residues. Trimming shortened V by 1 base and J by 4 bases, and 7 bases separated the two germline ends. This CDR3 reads CASSQVTAYGYTF. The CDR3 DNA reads TGTGCCAGCAGCCAAGTTACAGCCTATGGCTACACCTTC.

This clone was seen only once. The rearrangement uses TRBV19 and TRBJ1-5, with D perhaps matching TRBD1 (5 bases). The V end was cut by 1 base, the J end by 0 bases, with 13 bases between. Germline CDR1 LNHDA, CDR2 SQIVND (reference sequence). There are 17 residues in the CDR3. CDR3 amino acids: CASSIGQGRSSNQPQHF. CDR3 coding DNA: TGTGCCAGTAGTATAGGGCAGGGAAGGAGTAGCAATCAGCCCCAGCATTTT. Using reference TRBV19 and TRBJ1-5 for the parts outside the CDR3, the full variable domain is DGGITQSPKYLFRKEGQNVTLSCEQNLNHDAMYWYRQDPGQGLRLIYYSQIVNDFQKGDIAEGYSVSREKKESFPLTVTSAQKNPTAFYLCASSIGQGRSSNQPQHFGDGTRLSIL.

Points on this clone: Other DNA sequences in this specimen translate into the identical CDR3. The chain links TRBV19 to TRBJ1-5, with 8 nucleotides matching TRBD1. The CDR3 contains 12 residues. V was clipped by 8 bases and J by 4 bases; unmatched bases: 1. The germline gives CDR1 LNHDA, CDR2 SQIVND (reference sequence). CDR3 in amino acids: CASRTGNQPQHF. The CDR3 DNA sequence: TGTGCCAGTCGGACAGGGAATCAGCCCCAGCATTTT.

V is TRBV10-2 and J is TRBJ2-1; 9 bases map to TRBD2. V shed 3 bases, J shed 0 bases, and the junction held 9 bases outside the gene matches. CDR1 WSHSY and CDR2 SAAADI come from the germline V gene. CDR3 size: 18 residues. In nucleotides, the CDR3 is TGCGCCAGCAGTGACAGGGGGACTAGCTTGGGCTCCTACAATGAGCAGTTCTTC. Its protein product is CASSDRGTSLGSYNEQFF.

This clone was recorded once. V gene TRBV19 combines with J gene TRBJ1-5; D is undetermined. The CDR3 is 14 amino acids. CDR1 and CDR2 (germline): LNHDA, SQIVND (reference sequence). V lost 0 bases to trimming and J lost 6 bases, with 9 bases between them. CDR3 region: CASSIDQVGQPQHF. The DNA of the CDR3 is TGTGCCAGTAGTATAGATCAGGTCGGTCAGCCCCAGCATTTT.

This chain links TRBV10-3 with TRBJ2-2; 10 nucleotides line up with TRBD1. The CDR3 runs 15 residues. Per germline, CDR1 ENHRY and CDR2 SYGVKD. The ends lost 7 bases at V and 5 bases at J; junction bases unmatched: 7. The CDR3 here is CAIKGQGRGTGELFF. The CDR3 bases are TGTGCCATCAAGGGACAGGGGAGGGGTACCGGGGAGCTGTTTTTT.

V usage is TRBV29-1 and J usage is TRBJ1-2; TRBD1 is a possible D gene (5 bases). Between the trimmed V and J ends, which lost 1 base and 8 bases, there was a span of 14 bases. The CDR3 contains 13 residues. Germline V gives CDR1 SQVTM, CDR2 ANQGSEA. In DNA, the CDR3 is TGCAGCGTTGAAGCAGTCAGGGACGGAGGCTACACCTTC. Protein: CSVEAVRDGGYTF.

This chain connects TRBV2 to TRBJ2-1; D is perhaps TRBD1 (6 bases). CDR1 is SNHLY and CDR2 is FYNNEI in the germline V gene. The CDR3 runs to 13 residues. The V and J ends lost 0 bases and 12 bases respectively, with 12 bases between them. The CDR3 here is CASSEAEGVRQFF. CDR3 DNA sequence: TGTGCCAGCAGTGAAGCCGAGGGGGTGAGGCAGTTCTTC.

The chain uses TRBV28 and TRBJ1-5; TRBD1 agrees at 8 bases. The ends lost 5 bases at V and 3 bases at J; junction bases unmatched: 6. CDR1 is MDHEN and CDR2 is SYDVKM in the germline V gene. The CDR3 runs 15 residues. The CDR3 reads CASSGADRVNQPQHF. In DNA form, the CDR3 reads TGTGCCAGCAGTGGGGCGGACAGGGTCAATCAGCCCCAGCATTTT.

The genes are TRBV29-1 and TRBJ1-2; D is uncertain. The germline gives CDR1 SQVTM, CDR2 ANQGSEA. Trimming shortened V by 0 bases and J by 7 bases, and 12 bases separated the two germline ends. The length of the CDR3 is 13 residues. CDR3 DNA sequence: TGCAGCGTTGAAGATGGGCAACGGGGTGGCTACACCTTC. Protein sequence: CSVEDGQRGGYTF.

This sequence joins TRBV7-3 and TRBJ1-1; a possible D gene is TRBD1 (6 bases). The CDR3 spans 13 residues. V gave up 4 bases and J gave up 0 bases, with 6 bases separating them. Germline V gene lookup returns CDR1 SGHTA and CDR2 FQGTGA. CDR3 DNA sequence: TGTGCCAGCAGCTGGACAGTGAACACTGAAGCTTTCTTT. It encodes CASSWTVNTEAFF.

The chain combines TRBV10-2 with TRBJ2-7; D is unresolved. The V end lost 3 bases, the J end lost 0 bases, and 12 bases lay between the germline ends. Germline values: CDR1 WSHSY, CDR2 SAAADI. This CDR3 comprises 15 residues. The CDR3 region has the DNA TGCGCCAGCAGTGATCGACCCTCAAGCTCCTACGAGCAGTACTTC. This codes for CASSDRPSSSYEQYF.

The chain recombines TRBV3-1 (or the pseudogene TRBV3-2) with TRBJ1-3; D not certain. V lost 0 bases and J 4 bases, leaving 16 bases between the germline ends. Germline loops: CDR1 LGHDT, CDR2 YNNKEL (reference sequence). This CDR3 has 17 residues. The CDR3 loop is CASSQDPRFLGGNTIYF. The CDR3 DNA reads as TGTGCCAGCAGCCAAGATCCCCGATTTTTGGGGGGAAACACCATATATTTT.

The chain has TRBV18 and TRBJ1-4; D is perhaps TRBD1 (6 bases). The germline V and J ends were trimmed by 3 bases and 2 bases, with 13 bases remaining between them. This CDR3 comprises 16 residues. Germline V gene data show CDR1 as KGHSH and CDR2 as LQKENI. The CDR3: CASSPDRRGTNEKLFF. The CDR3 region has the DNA TGTGCCAGCTCACCCGACAGGCGAGGGACTAATGAAAAACTGTTTTTT.

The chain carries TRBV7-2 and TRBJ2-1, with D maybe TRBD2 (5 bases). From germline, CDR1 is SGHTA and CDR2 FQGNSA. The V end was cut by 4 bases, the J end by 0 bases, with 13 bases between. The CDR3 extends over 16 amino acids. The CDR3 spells CASSYYSGPSYNEQFF. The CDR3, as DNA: TGTGCCAGCAGCTACTACAGCGGACCCTCCTACAATGAGCAGTTCTTC.

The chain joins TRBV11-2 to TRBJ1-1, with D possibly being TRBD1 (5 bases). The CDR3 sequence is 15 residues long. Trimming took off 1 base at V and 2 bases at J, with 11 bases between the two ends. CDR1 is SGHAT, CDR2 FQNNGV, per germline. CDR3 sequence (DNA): TGTGCCAGCAGCTTAGCCCGGACATCTAACACTGAAGCTTTCTTT. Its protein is CASSLARTSNTEAFF.

CDR3 DNA: TGTGCCAGCAGCGCCGGGACAGGCCATTGGTCTGAAGCTTTCTTT. Its translation: CASSAGTGHWSEAFF. The chain links TRBV9 to TRBJ1-1, with TRBD1 identical over 8 bases. Germline lookup yields CDR1 SGDLS and CDR2 YYNGEE. The CDR3 spans 15 residues. After removal of 3 bases from V and 6 bases from J, the junction contained 10 bases not matched to a gene.